Each of the 29 T cell receptor beta chains below was sequenced from the same sample in a study of CD8+CD57+ T cells in acquired aplastic anemia. Researchers used genomic DNA as the template to profile TCR beta VDJ and CDR3. TCRdb used MiXCR to reprocess the reads, holding one entry per CDR3 protein. Among 130,000 or so distinct CDR3 sequences listed, 45% to 60% were seen once. For sequencing, patients were chosen who had shown expansion of CD8+CD57+ cells by flow cytometry. The sample taken for sequencing was sorted CD4+, CD8+, or CD8+CD57+ T cells (not recorded which) from PBMCs. All receptors derive from a human donor with aplastic anemia.

The chain employs TRBV20-1 and TRBJ2-7, with 11 bases aligning to TRBD2. J was trimmed by 2 bases and V by 1 base; bases with no gene match: 4. Germline values: CDR1 DFQATT, CDR2 SNEGSKA (reference sequence). The CDR3 is 15 amino acids. The CDR3 coding sequence is TGCAGTGCTAGAGGGACTAGCGGGTCCCCCTACGAGCAGTACTTC. Translating it yields CSARGTSGSPYEQYF.

The chain links TRBV20-1 to TRBJ1-2; D is possibly TRBD1 (6 bases). This CDR3 region has 14 residues. Germline V gene data show CDR1 as DFQATT and CDR2 as SNEGSKA (reference sequence). V lost 8 bases and J 0 bases, leaving 16 bases between the germline ends. DNA for the CDR3: TGCAGTTCCCCTAGGACAGAAGCTAACTATGGCTACACCTTC. This codes for CSSPRTEANYGYTF.

The rearrangement links TRBV24-1 to TRBJ1-5; D might be TRBD1 (6 bases). Per the germline V gene, CDR1 is KGHDR and CDR2 is SFDVKD. The CDR3 loop spans 15 amino acids. V was trimmed by 3 bases and J by 3 bases, leaving 11 bases between them. DNA of the CDR3: TGTGCCACCAGTGATCGCCAGGGGTACAATCAGCCCCAGCATTTT. This sequence encodes CATSDRQGYNQPQHF.

This clonotype was seen at least ten times. This sequence joins TRBV7-3 and TRBJ2-2; the D is unclear. V lost 6 bases and J lost 0, with 11 bases in between. Germline-derived CDR1 and CDR2 are SGHTA and FQGTGA. The CDR3 is made up of 15 amino acids. This CDR3 is CASSFTAANTGELFF. CDR3 DNA sequence: TGTGCCAGCAGTTTTACAGCCGCGAACACCGGGGAGCTGTTTTTT.

V gene TRBV10-3 combines with J gene TRBJ2-1; a weak D match, TRBD1 (5 bases). Germline CDR1 and CDR2: ENHRY and SYGVKD. V was pared by 6 bases and J by 6 bases, with 15 bases between. The CDR3 length is 14 residues. The CDR3 spells CAIRLIDRPNEQFF. CDR3 sequence (DNA): TGTGCCATCAGATTGATTGACAGACCCAATGAGCAGTTCTTC.

The gene calls are TRBV2 and TRBJ2-7; D possibly corresponds to TRBD1 (6 bases). CDR1 is SNHLY and CDR2 is FYNNEI in the germline V gene. This CDR3 has 13 residues. V shed 2 bases and J shed 1 base, with 6 bases lying between them. CDR3 DNA sequence: TGTGCCAGCAGTGAAACAGGGTCCTACGAGCAGTACTTC. Amino acids: CASSETGSYEQYF.

The chain recombines TRBV24-1 with TRBJ2-3, with D uncertain. CDR1 and CDR2 from the germline V gene are KGHDR and SFDVKD. The CDR3 has 13 amino acids. Trimming took off 3 bases at V and 3 bases at J, with 6 bases between the two ends. The CDR3: CATSDPPTDTQYF. The DNA of the CDR3 is TGTGCCACCAGTGATCCACCGACAGATACGCAGTATTTT.

J is TRBJ1-1 and V is TRBV29-1; the D is unclear. V was pared by 6 bases and J by 0 bases, with 5 bases between. The CDR3 extends over 11 amino acids. Germline CDR1 is SQVTM and CDR2 is ANQGSEA. CDR3 in amino acids: CSVSMNTEAFF. The CDR3 bases are TGCAGCGTAAGTATGAACACTGAAGCTTTCTTT. Drawing the rest from reference TRBV29-1 and TRBJ1-1, the complete variable domain is SAVISQKPSRDICQRGTSLTIQCQVDSQVTMMFWYRQQPGQSLTLIATANQGSEATYESGFVIDKFPISRPNLTFSTLTVSNMSPEDSSIYLCSVSMNTEAFFGQGTRLTVV.

With respect to this clonotype: Being one base from a much bigger clone, this may be a read error. The chain links TRBV6-5 to TRBJ2-2; either TRBD1 or TRBD2 may supply D (5 bases each). From germline, CDR1 is MNHEY and CDR2 SVGAGI. The CDR3 length is 14 residues. CDR3 bases: TGTGCCAGCAGTTACTCAGGGACCACCGGGGAGCCGTTTTTT. This sequence encodes CASSYSGTTGEPFF.

The genes are TRBV10-3 and TRBJ1-1; 7 bases line up with TRBD1. The V segment lost 6 bases and the J segment 1 base; nucleotides outside the gene matches: 5. Germline V gene data show CDR1 as ENHRY and CDR2 as SYGVKD. The CDR3 loop spans 14 amino acids. Here the CDR3 DNA reads TGTGCCATCAGGACAGGGATAGGGAACACTGAAGCTTTCTTT. This sequence encodes CAIRTGIGNTEAFF.

V usage is TRBV19 and J usage is TRBJ1-2; no clear D. This CDR3 has 12 amino acids. V dropped 3 bases and J dropped 3 bases, with 5 bases sitting between them. Germline V CDR1 and CDR2: LNHDA, SQIVND (reference sequence). The CDR3 reads CASSIYDYGYTF. DNA of the CDR3: TGTGCCAGTAGTATCTACGACTATGGCTACACCTTC.

At least ten counts were recorded for this clonotype. The chain links TRBV6-1 to TRBJ2-7; tentatively, D is TRBD1 or TRBD2 (6 bases each). Germline-derived CDR1 and CDR2 are MNHNS and SASEGT. V was trimmed by 2 bases and J by 2 bases, leaving 13 bases between them. The CDR3 extends over 15 amino acids. Here the CDR3 reads CASSEWGASPYEQYF. The DNA of the CDR3 is TGTGCCAGCAGTGAATGGGGGGCTTCCCCCTACGAGCAGTACTTC.

The rearrangement joins TRBV7-9 to TRBJ2-5; D possibly corresponds to TRBD1 (6 bases). V lost 5 bases, J lost 5 bases, and 9 bases lay in between. The CDR3 is 12 residues long. Germline CDR1 SEHNR, CDR2 FQNEAQ (reference sequence). The CDR3 DNA reads TGTGCCAGCAGCCCCCAGGGGGAGACCCAGTACTTC. This translates into CASSPQGETQYF.

This clonotype appeared many times. The rearrangement joins TRBV9 to TRBJ2-7, with TRBD2 as a possible D gene (5 bases). The CDR3 totals 16 residues. Germline assignment: CDR1 SGDLS and CDR2 YYNGEE. V shed 4 bases and J shed 0 bases, with 17 bases lying between them. CDR3 sequence: CASSLDASRSSYEQYF. The CDR3 DNA sequence: TGTGCCAGCAGCCTCGACGCTAGCCGAAGCTCCTACGAGCAGTACTTC.

V and J are TRBV2 and TRBJ2-1, with D possibly matching TRBD2 (6 bases). The germline V and J ends were trimmed by 8 bases and 5 bases, with 19 bases remaining between them. This CDR3 has 15 amino acids. The germline V gene encodes CDR1 SNHLY and CDR2 FYNNEI. The CDR3 DNA reads TGTGCCAGCCAGGGAGGAAACACCCCGGACAATGAGCAGTTCTTC. As protein: CASQGGNTPDNEQFF.

This clonotype was detected many times. The chain joins TRBV12-3 or TRBV12-4 to TRBJ2-7; possible D gene TRBD1, 6 bases. The CDR3 covers 14 residues. The germline V and J ends were trimmed by 2 bases and 5 bases, with 13 bases remaining between them. CDR3 coding DNA: TGTGCCAGCAGTTTACCCCAGGGGCGCGACGAGCAGTACTTC. The encoded protein is CASSLPQGRDEQYF.

V is TRBV10-3 and J is TRBJ2-3, with 8 bases fitting TRBD2. There are 16 residues in the CDR3. Germline trimming cut 4 bases from V and 4 bases from J; bases unmatched to any gene: 10. The V gene's germline CDR1 is ENHRY and CDR2 SYGVKD. CDR3 nucleotides: TGTGCCATCAGTGGACCCCGGGGACTAGAGCCAGATACGCAGTATTTT. It encodes CAISGPRGLEPDTQYF.

The rearrangement joins TRBV20-1 to TRBJ1-1, with D maybe TRBD1 (5 bases). The V and J ends lost 6 bases and 1 base respectively, with 15 bases between them. CDR1 and CDR2 from the germline V gene are DFQATT and SNEGSKA (reference sequence). The CDR3 sequence is 14 residues long. The CDR3 DNA reads as TGCAGTGCCCAGGTGGTCACAGGGAACACTGAAGCTTTCTTT. Translating gives CSAQVVTGNTEAFF.

This clonotype was seen only a few times. The rearrangement uses TRBV12-3 or TRBV12-4 and TRBJ1-2; D gene uncertain. The ends were cut back, 6 bases at V and 4 bases at J, with 15 bases in the middle. The CDR3 sequence is 14 residues long. The CDR3 loop is CASRGKVGIYGYTF. DNA for the CDR3: TGTGCCAGCAGGGGGAAAGTGGGAATCTATGGCTACACCTTC.

CDR3 protein: CASSLGPTLTTNEKLFF. Written as DNA, the CDR3 is TGCGCCAGCAGTCTTGGGCCTACACTAACAACTAATGAAAAACTGTTTTTT. The chain combines TRBV10-2 with TRBJ1-4; D is uncertain. The CDR3 covers 17 residues. The V end was cut by 5 bases, the J end by 0 bases, with 16 bases between. From germline, CDR1 is WSHSY and CDR2 SAAADI.

This CDR3 is CASSFGTSLVLTDTQYF. The CDR3, as DNA: TGTGCCAGCAGCTTTGGGACTAGCTTGGTTTTGACAGATACGCAGTATTTT. The chain carries TRBV5-6 and TRBJ2-3, with 9 bases fitting TRBD2. This CDR3 spans 17 amino acids. In germline, CDR1 is SGHDT, CDR2 YYEEEE. Losses at the gene ends were 2 bases for V and 3 bases for J; bases not matched to a gene: 10.

This clonotype was observed a single time. The chain carries TRBV20-1 and TRBJ1-2; D call uncertain. This CDR3 has 16 residues. Trimming stripped 1 base from V and 4 bases from J, with 19 bases between. Germline assignment: CDR1 DFQATT and CDR2 SNEGSKA (reference sequence). The CDR3: CSARVPTSSIGYGYTF. CDR3 nucleotide sequence: TGCAGTGCTAGAGTCCCAACAAGCAGTATCGGCTATGGCTACACCTTC.

The chain combines TRBV4-2 with TRBJ2-3; possibly TRBD1 or TRBD2 for D (5 bases each). There are 17 residues in the CDR3. The ends were cut back, 0 bases at V and 2 bases at J, with 15 bases in the middle. Germline V gives CDR1 LGHNA, CDR2 YNFKEQ. CDR3 DNA sequence: TGTGCCAGCAGCCAAGAACCGGGACCCACGACCACAGATACGCAGTATTTT. Residues: CASSQEPGPTTTDTQYF.

This clonotype showed up just a few times. The V and J genes are TRBV20-1 and TRBJ2-3; possibly TRBD1 for D (6 bases). Germline CDR1 reads DFQATT; CDR2 reads SNEGSKA (reference sequence). The CDR3 spans 13 residues. Deletions cut 6 bases from V and 1 base from J, with 11 bases between. This CDR3 reads CSAFGTRTDTQYF. Written as DNA, the CDR3 is TGCAGTGCGTTCGGGACACGCACAGATACGCAGTATTTT.

This clonotype was seen repeatedly, ten times or more. This chain connects TRBV6-1 to TRBJ2-1, with TRBD2 identical over 9 bases. V shed 6 bases, J shed 6 bases, and the junction held 12 bases outside the gene matches. This CDR3 has 16 amino acids. The germline V gene has CDR1 MNHNS and CDR2 SASEGT. This chain's CDR3 is CASSPRLRGGINEQFF. The CDR3 DNA reads as TGTGCCAGCAGCCCTCGGTTGCGGGGGGGCATCAATGAGCAGTTCTTC.

The chain recombines TRBV7-2 with TRBJ1-1; D ambiguous. This CDR3 has 12 residues. V gave up 5 bases and J gave up 6 bases, with 10 bases separating them. In germline, CDR1 is SGHTA, CDR2 FQGNSA. CDR3 amino acids: CASSPTISEAFF. DNA for the CDR3: TGTGCCAGCAGCCCTACGATATCTGAAGCTTTCTTT.

The chain couples TRBV6-2 or TRBV6-3 to TRBJ2-5; the D is unclear. Germline lookup yields CDR1 MNHEY and CDR2 SVGEGT. Between the trimmed V and J ends, which lost 4 bases and 5 bases, there was a span of 5 bases. The CDR3 spans 11 residues. The CDR3 reads CASSSHETQYF. The DNA for the CDR3 is TGTGCCAGCAGTTCTCACGAGACCCAGTACTTC.

This clonotype was seen at least ten times. This chain connects TRBV4-1 to TRBJ2-1; D is unresolved. Between the trimmed V and J ends, which lost 0 bases and 10 bases, there was a span of 13 bases. CDR1 MGHRA and CDR2 YSYEKL come from the germline V gene. There are 14 residues in the CDR3. This chain's CDR3 is CASSQDKNLPEQFF. CDR3 DNA: TGCGCCAGCAGCCAAGATAAGAATCTTCCGGAGCAGTTCTTC.

The V and J genes are TRBV9 and TRBJ2-5; no definite D call. Trimming took 4 bases from V and 3 from J, leaving 10 bases between them. Germline CDR1 is SGDLS and CDR2 is YYNGEE. The CDR3 has 13 amino acids. The DNA for the CDR3 is TGTGCCAGCAGCCTTTTCCCCGAAGAGACCCAGTACTTC. Translated, it gives CASSLFPEETQYF.